The sequence of this T cell receptor beta chain was determined in a study of control samples from healthy donors and cancer patients. Sequencing used immunoSEQ multiplex PCR; TCRdb keeps in-frame clones, though not all of them. This table holds approximately 110,000 clones, approximately 91% found once. CDR3 length: 15 amino acids. The V end lost 3 bases, the J end lost 4 bases, and 15 bases lay between the germline ends. Germline CDR1 SGHTA, CDR2 FQGNSA. This clonotype was obtained from a woman between 18 and 29 years old in good health. V and J are TRBV7-2 and TRBJ1-1; the D is unclear. The sample was blood. The CDR3 nucleotides are TGTGCCAGCAGCTTGGGATCCCCCGGGATCACTGAAGCTTTCTTT. Protein: CASSLGSPGITEAFF.